These 13 T cell receptor beta chains originate from one sample sequenced in a study of shared clonotypes between healthy human individuals. Sequencing used immunoSEQ multiplex PCR; TCRdb keeps in-frame clones, though not all of them. The sample lists around 2,000,000 clones; over 85% were seen once. Naive CD8 cells were CD45RO-negative, positively selected for CCR7, excluding terminally differentiated effector memory CD45RA+ cells. Sequenced input: naive CD8+ T cells sorted from blood. The receptors shown here come from a man between 18 and 29 years old in good health.

Remarks on this clone: Other DNA sequences in this sample translate to the same CDR3. The chain has TRBV9 and TRBJ2-3; 7 bases agree with TRBD2. CDR3 length: 14 amino acids. V lost 0 bases, J lost 6 bases, and 4 bases stayed unmatched. CDR1 is SGDLS and CDR2 is YYNGEE in the germline V gene. The CDR3: CASSVEGLTDTQYF. The DNA of the CDR3 is TGTGCCAGCAGCGTAGAGGGACTAACCGATACGCAGTATTTT.

This rearrangement joins TRBV29-1 to TRBJ2-7; D is uncertain. Trimming left V 0 bases short and J 4 bases short, with 10 bases between. The CDR3 totals 13 residues. From germline, CDR1 is SQVTM and CDR2 ANQGSEA. CDR3 sequence (DNA): TGCAGCGTTGAAGATTTGCAAGGATACGAGCAGTACTTC. The encoded protein is CSVEDLQGYEQYF.

The chain has TRBV2 and TRBJ2-2; D unresolved. V was pared by 8 bases and J by 3 bases, with 10 bases between. Germline lookup yields CDR1 SNHLY and CDR2 FYNNEI. This CDR3 region has 13 residues. CDR3 nucleotide sequence: TGTGCCAGCTTCGACACCTACACCGGGGAGCTGTTTTTT. The encoded protein is CASFDTYTGELFF. Complete variable domain (other parts from reference TRBV2 and TRBJ2-2): EPEVTQTPSHQVTQMGQEVILRCVPISNHLYFYWYRQILGQKVEFLVSFYNNEISEKSEIFDDQFSVERPDGSNFTLKIRSTKLEDSAMYFCASFDTYTGELFFGEGSRLTVL.

The chain couples TRBV28 to TRBJ1-2, with TRBD1 matching 7 bases. The V gene's germline CDR1 is MDHEN and CDR2 SYDVKM. J gave up 5 bases and V 8 bases, and 5 bases lay outside the gene matches. CDR3 size: 12 residues. CDR3 bases: TGTGCCAGCCAGACAGGGATTTATGGCTACACCTTC. Amino acid sequence: CASQTGIYGYTF.

The rearrangement uses TRBV10-3 and TRBJ2-7, with TRBD2 matching over 11 bases. This CDR3 is built from 17 residues. Per germline, CDR1 ENHRY and CDR2 SYGVKD. Trimming cost V 7 bases and J 0 bases; bases outside gene matches: 11. In nucleotides, the CDR3 is TGTGCCATCAAATCTACTAGCGGGGGCTTTTCCTCCTACGAGCAGTACTTC. As protein: CAIKSTSGGFSSYEQYF.

V is TRBV28 and J is TRBJ1-6; D is unclear. The CDR3 has 14 amino acids. CDR1 and CDR2 from the germline V gene are MDHEN and SYDVKM. With 7 bases removed from V and 9 bases from J, the gap between germline ends came to 16 bases. CDR3 protein: CASTRRDFLSPLHF. The DNA of the CDR3 is TGTGCCAGCACCAGGAGAGATTTCCTTTCACCCCTCCACTTT.

This clone is a singleton in its sample. The chain combines TRBV27 with TRBJ1-5; tentative D call: TRBD1 (5 bases). This CDR3 comprises 15 residues. Germline V gives CDR1 MNHEY, CDR2 SMNVEV (reference sequence). The V end was cut by 3 bases, the J end by 3 bases, with 12 bases between. CDR3 sequence: CASSLWAGNNQPQHF. Here the CDR3 DNA reads TGTGCCAGCAGTTTGTGGGCAGGGAACAATCAGCCCCAGCATTTT.

In regard to this clone: Other DNA sequences within the sample encode an identical CDR3. V usage is TRBV7-9 and J usage is TRBJ1-2; TRBD1 might be the D (5 bases). Trimming pared 1 base from V and 1 base from J, leaving 7 bases between. The CDR3 is 14 residues long. Per germline, CDR1 SEHNR and CDR2 FQNEAQ (reference sequence). In DNA form, the CDR3 reads TGTGCCAGCAGCTTAGTGACAGATAACTATGGCTACACCTTC. Amino acid sequence: CASSLVTDNYGYTF.

V gene TRBV7-2 combines with J gene TRBJ1-5; D might be TRBD1 (5 bases). Germline CDR1 SGHTA, CDR2 FQGNSA. V was clipped by 1 base and J by 5 bases, with 9 bases between them. This CDR3 spans 14 amino acids. The CDR3 here is CASSLGQLDQPQHF. CDR3 DNA: TGTGCCAGCAGCTTAGGACAGTTGGATCAGCCCCAGCATTTT.

The V call is TRBV4-3, the J call TRBJ2-5, with 11 bases aligning to TRBD2. Looked up from germline, CDR1 is LGHNA and CDR2 is YSLEER. The CDR3 has 16 amino acids. J lost 3 bases, V lost 1 base, and 4 bases had no gene match. CDR3 residues: CASSQGGLAAKETQYF. CDR3 DNA sequence: TGCGCCAGCAGCCAAGGGGGACTAGCGGCGAAAGAGACCCAGTACTTC.

A few counts support this clone. V gene TRBV4-1 combines with J gene TRBJ2-2; no definite D call. The CDR3 sequence is 12 residues long. Trimming left V 4 bases short and J 4 bases short, with 4 bases between. Per the germline V gene, CDR1 is MGHRA and CDR2 is YSYEKL. Here the CDR3 reads CASSPFTGELFF. The CDR3 DNA is TGCGCCAGCAGCCCATTCACCGGGGAGCTGTTTTTT.

The genes are TRBV30 and TRBJ2-1; weak D call: TRBD2 (5 bases). The CDR3 has 14 residues. V shed 1 base and J shed 7 bases, with 14 bases lying between them. Germline V gene data show CDR1 as GTSNPN and CDR2 as SVGIG (reference sequence). CDR3 DNA sequence: TGTGCCTGGAGTGCCTTCCGGGGAGTTAATGAGCAGTTCTTC. Protein product: CAWSAFRGVNEQFF.

This chain uses TRBV11-2 with TRBJ2-1, with D perhaps matching TRBD2 (7 bases). V was pared by 4 bases and J by 8 bases, with 15 bases between. The CDR3 totals 14 residues. Germline V gives CDR1 SGHAT, CDR2 FQNNGV. The CDR3: CASSSTRGAHEQFF. CDR3 sequence (DNA): TGTGCCAGCAGCTCCACTCGGGGGGCACATGAGCAGTTCTTC. The full variable domain, in which reference TRBV11-2 and TRBJ2-1 provide the parts outside the CDR3, is EAGVAQSPRYKIIEKRQSVAFWCNPISGHATLYWYQQILGQGPKLLIQFQNNGVVDDSQLPKDRFSAERLKGVDSTLKIQPAKLEDSAVYLCASSSTRGAHEQFFGPGTRLTVL.